What follows describes a single T cell receptor (beta chain). This table comes from immunoSEQ multiplex PCR, and its TCRdb copy is limited to in-frame clones, with some not included. The table has tens of thousands of clones, roughly 92% seen once. The sample is drawn from a study of T cell changes during pregnancy in multiple sclerosis. With V trimmed by 4 bases and J by 0 bases, 2 bases remained unmatched. This CDR3 is 14 amino acids long. The germline CDR1 and CDR2 sequences are ENHRY and SYGVKD. The TCR comes from a female donor in good health, enrolled as a control in a pregnancy study. The sequencing here drew on peripheral blood, taken in the third trimester of pregnancy. This rearrangement joins TRBV10-3 to TRBJ1-1; 7 nucleotides match TRBD1. CDR3 DNA: TGTGCCATCAGTGCAGGACAGGTGAACACTGAAGCTTTCTTT. Translated, it gives CAISAGQVNTEAFF.